The 25 T cell receptor beta chains presented below share a single source sample, sequenced in a study of blood T cells in healthy people across ages (dated by TCRdb to the mid-2010s). Receptor libraries were prepared by 5' RACE. Instrument on record: Illumina HiSeq 2500. The second PCR ran for about 7 to 11 cycles and used a J-beta primer mix along with a sample-barcoded 5' primer. TCRdb reprocessing: public reads trimmed at Q25 with fastp, clones called with MiXCR, in-frame beta chains kept. Entries that share a CDR3 protein sequence are merged under the most common genes and DNA. In all, the sample holds about a million distinct CDR3 sequences, and roughly two fifths of those were seen once. The biggest ten clones account for around 13% of the sample. Sequenced: blood. The origin of the receptors is a man aged 18 to 29 in good health.

V gene TRBV20-1 combines with J gene TRBJ2-3; the match to TRBD2 covers 7 bases. This CDR3 is 16 amino acids long. J was trimmed by 2 bases and V by 3 bases; bases with no gene match: 11. Germline CDR1 is DFQATT and CDR2 is SNEGSKA (reference sequence). CDR3 sequence: CSASYSGTKHTDTQYF. Written as DNA, the CDR3 is TGCAGTGCTAGTTACTCCGGGACTAAACACACAGATACGCAGTATTTT.

This clonotype was seen many times. The chain employs TRBV12-3 or TRBV12-4 and TRBJ2-1; maybe TRBD2 (6 bases). This CDR3 has 14 amino acids. V lost 1 base and J 5 bases, leaving 9 bases between the germline ends. The CDR3 DNA is TGTGCCAGCAGTTTAGTGTCGGGGGACAATGAGCAGTTCTTC. Protein product: CASSLVSGDNEQFF.

J is TRBJ1-2 and V is TRBV6-2 or TRBV6-3; 7 bases are a match to TRBD1. This CDR3 comprises 15 residues. V was pared by 7 bases and J by 2 bases, with 10 bases of the junction left unmatched. Germline assignment: CDR1 MNHEY and CDR2 SVGEGT. CDR3 nucleotide sequence: TGTGCCAGCATCTCTTCCGGGACAGAAAACTATGGCTACACCTTC. It is translated as CASISSGTENYGYTF.

There are many counts of this clonotype. The chain combines TRBV29-1 with TRBJ2-1; TRBD2 agrees at 9 bases. The trim removed 8 bases at V and 3 bases at J, leaving 5 bases unmatched. Per the germline V gene, CDR1 is SQVTM and CDR2 is ANQGSEA. The CDR3 extends over 13 amino acids. The CDR3 bases are TGCAGCAGTAGCGGGGGCCTCTACAATGAGCAGTTCTTC. It codes for CSSSGGLYNEQFF.

V is TRBV3-1 and J is TRBJ2-7, with 9 nucleotides matching TRBD1. The CDR3 sequence is 17 residues long. Germline V gene lookup returns CDR1 LGHDT and CDR2 YNNKEL (reference sequence). V shed 3 bases, J shed 7 bases, and the junction held 16 bases outside the gene matches. CDR3 nucleotide sequence: TGTGCCAGCAGCCAGCCCTACAGGGGGCTTAAGGCGAATGAGCAGTACTTC. It yields the protein CASSQPYRGLKANEQYF.

The chain is built from TRBV5-1 and TRBJ1-1; D is unresolved. Trimming took off 6 bases at V and 2 bases at J, with 8 bases between the two ends. The germline V gene has CDR1 SGHRS and CDR2 YFSETQ. The CDR3 extends over 12 amino acids. The CDR3 bases are TGCGCCAGCATCTTATTTAACACTGAAGCTTTCTTT. Translating gives CASILFNTEAFF. Full variable domain (missing parts from reference TRBV5-1 and TRBJ1-1): KAGVTQTPRYLIKTRGQQVTLSCSPISGHRSVSWYQQTPGQGLQFLFEYFSETQRNKGNFPGRFSGRQFSNSRSEMNVSTLELGDSALYLCASILFNTEAFFGQGTRLTVV.

The chain uses TRBV18 and TRBJ2-7; D is undetermined. The length of the CDR3 is 16 residues. Germline CDR1 KGHSH, CDR2 LQKENI. V lost 2 bases and J 3 bases, leaving 17 bases between the germline ends. The CDR3 is CASSPYPVALHYEQYF. CDR3 in DNA: TGTGCCAGCTCACCATATCCAGTCGCCCTTCACTACGAGCAGTACTTC. The full variable domain, its missing parts supplied by reference TRBV18 and TRBJ2-7, is NAGVMQNPRHLVRRRGQEARLRCSPMKGHSHVYWYRQLPEEGLKFMVYLQKENIIDESGMPKERFSAEFPKEGPSILRIQQVVRGDSAAYFCASSPYPVALHYEQYFGPGTRLTVT.

The chain is built from TRBV6-6 and TRBJ1-6; D is unclear. V was shortened by 3 bases and J by 0 bases, with 9 bases between the two germline ends. CDR1 and CDR2 from the germline V gene are MNHNY and SVGAGI (reference sequence). The CDR3 contains 16 residues. In nucleotides, the CDR3 is TGTGCCAGCAGTTATTCAGAGAGCTCCTATAATTCACCCCTCCACTTT. It encodes CASSYSESSYNSPLHF.

This clonotype occurred a few times. The chain joins TRBV4-3 to TRBJ1-1, with D possibly being TRBD1 (6 bases). With 5 bases removed from V and 7 bases from J, the gap between germline ends came to 14 bases. CDR1 and CDR2 (germline): LGHNA, YSLEER. CDR3 length: 13 residues. The CDR3 nucleotides read TGCGCCAGCAGCGGGGGCCTCGAATATGAAGCTTTCTTT. Translation: CASSGGLEYEAFF.

As concerns this clonotype: A much larger clone is a single base away; this may be a read error. The J gene is TRBJ2-4, the V gene TRBV10-3, with D perhaps TRBD1 or TRBD2 (6 bases each). Germline lookup yields CDR1 ENHRY and CDR2 SYGVKD. Between the trimmed V and J ends, which lost 0 bases and 12 bases, there was a span of 18 bases. CDR3 length equals 15 residues. CDR3 loop: CAISESEGGVDSQYF. Here the CDR3 DNA reads TGTGCCATCAGTGAGTCGGAGGGAGGTGTGGACAGTCAGTACTTC.

The chain has TRBV3-1 and TRBJ1-2; D is unresolved. Germline assignment: CDR1 LGHDT and CDR2 YNNKEL (reference sequence). This CDR3 comprises 18 residues. The V gene lost 0 bases and the J gene lost 1 base, with 18 bases spanning the gap. The chain's CDR3 is CASSQEMGKRKRNYGYTF. The DNA for the CDR3 is TGTGCCAGCAGCCAAGAGATGGGGAAACGAAAGCGTAACTATGGCTACACCTTC.

The J gene is TRBJ1-1, the V gene TRBV6-2 or TRBV6-3; D not resolved. Per the germline V gene, CDR1 is MNHEY and CDR2 is SVGEGT. Deletions cut 6 bases from V and 1 base from J, with 12 bases between. CDR3 size: 14 residues. The CDR3 bases are TGTGCCAGCAGCCCCGACGCAACGAACACTGAAGCTTTCTTT. It yields the protein CASSPDATNTEAFF.

The sample holds a few counts of this clonotype. The genes are TRBV6-1 and TRBJ2-1, with no clear D. Deletions cut 6 bases from V and 4 bases from J, with 19 bases between. Germline V gene sequence: CDR1 MNHNS, CDR2 SASEGT. This CDR3 is built from 16 residues. The chain's CDR3 is CASSPKGGLTYNEQFF. The CDR3 nucleotides read TGTGCCAGCAGCCCCAAGGGTGGCCTAACTTACAATGAGCAGTTCTTC.

The CDR3 nucleotides read TGTGCCAGCAGTTACCTCAGGGGCGGCACCGGGGAGCTGTTTTTT. Protein sequence: CASSYLRGGTGELFF. V usage is TRBV6-2 or TRBV6-3 and J usage is TRBJ2-2, with D perhaps TRBD1 (6 bases). Germline lookup yields CDR1 MNHEY and CDR2 SVGEGT. Trimming removed 2 bases from V and 4 bases from J, with 11 bases in between. CDR3 length equals 15 residues.

The J gene is TRBJ1-2, the V gene TRBV27, with a tentative D call TRBD1 (5 bases). The V and J ends lost 4 bases and 7 bases respectively, with 10 bases between them. The CDR3 loop spans 12 amino acids. Per germline, CDR1 MNHEY and CDR2 SMNVEV (reference sequence). This chain's CDR3 is CASSSPQGGYTF. For the CDR3, the DNA is TGTGCCAGCAGTTCCCCCCAGGGTGGCTACACCTTC.

The chain joins TRBV20-1 to TRBJ2-3; 12 bases fit TRBD2. The J segment lost 3 bases and the V segment lost 6 bases, leaving 13 bases of the junction unmatched. Germline V gene lookup returns CDR1 DFQATT and CDR2 SNEGSKA (reference sequence). This CDR3 is 17 amino acids long. CDR3 loop: CSATGGLAGGYTDTQYF. Here the CDR3 DNA reads TGCAGTGCCACAGGTGGCCTAGCGGGGGGGTATACAGATACGCAGTATTTT.

The rearrangement links TRBV4-3 to TRBJ2-1; TRBD2 matches at 7 bases. Per germline, CDR1 LGHNA and CDR2 YSLEER. V was pared by 3 bases and J by 4 bases, with 9 bases of the junction left unmatched. CDR3 size: 16 residues. The CDR3 bases are TGCGCCAGCAGCCATCTAGGCGGGGGAGCTTACAATGAGCAGTTCTTC. Its protein product is CASSHLGGGAYNEQFF.

The V gene is TRBV20-1, the J gene TRBJ2-1; D remains unclear. V lost 5 bases to trimming and J lost 3 bases, with 11 bases between them. The CDR3 contains 13 residues. Germline V lookup: CDR1 DFQATT, CDR2 SNEGSKA (reference sequence). CDR3 bases: TGCAGTGCTCGGGTGCCCGACTACAATGAGCAGTTCTTC. This sequence encodes CSARVPDYNEQFF.

This chain joins TRBV20-1 and TRBJ2-1; 7 nucleotides line up with TRBD2. The DNA end favors TRBJ2-7, so the J call may be wrong. Germline lookup yields CDR1 DFQATT and CDR2 SNEGSKA (reference sequence). CDR3 size: 14 residues. CDR3: CSVLGGSSYNEQYF. The CDR3 DNA follows: TGCAGTGTACTCGGCGGGAGCTCCTACAATGAGCAGTACTTC.

This sequence joins TRBV5-5 and TRBJ2-2, with no clear D. This CDR3 is built from 15 residues. CDR1 is SGHKS, CDR2 YYEKEE, per germline (reference sequence). Trimming stripped 0 bases from V and 5 bases from J, with 11 bases between. This chain's CDR3 is CASSLAMARTGELFF. The CDR3, as DNA: TGTGCCAGCAGCTTGGCTATGGCGAGGACCGGGGAGCTGTTTTTT.

This clonotype was seen many times. The chain carries TRBV7-7 and TRBJ2-5; tentative D call: TRBD2 (6 bases). The DNA end favors TRBJ2-3, so the J call may be wrong. The CDR3 totals 13 residues. The germline V gene encodes CDR1 SSHAT and CDR2 FNYEAQ (reference sequence). The CDR3 DNA reads as TGTGCCAGCAGCTTAGGGGGGGTTGAGACGCAGTATTTT. It yields the protein CASSLGGVETQYF.

CDR3 protein: CASSQDGSGFDYGYTF. The CDR3 DNA reads TGTGCCAGCAGCCAAGATGGGTCGGGCTTCGACTATGGCTACACCTTC. The chain employs TRBV3-1 and TRBJ1-2; D is uncertain. The CDR3 spans 16 residues. V lost 0 bases, J lost 3 bases, and 14 bases lay in between. Looked up from germline, CDR1 is LGHDT and CDR2 is YNNKEL (reference sequence).

This sequence joins TRBV27 and TRBJ1-4, with D possibly TRBD1 on 5 matching bases. V dropped 2 bases and J dropped 8 bases, with 15 bases sitting between them. The CDR3 has 15 residues. Per germline, CDR1 MNHEY and CDR2 SMNVEV (reference sequence). CDR3 in DNA: TGTGCCAGCAGTTTAAATGGGACTTGGAAAGAAAAACTGTTTTTT. As protein: CASSLNGTWKEKLFF.

V is TRBV14 and J is TRBJ2-1, with 8 bases lining up with TRBD1. Germline CDR1 is SGHDN and CDR2 is FVKESK. V lost 0 bases to trimming and J lost 7 bases; unmatched junction nucleotides: 8. The CDR3 sequence is 16 residues long. Here the CDR3 reads CASSQDSWTGWNEQFF. The CDR3 DNA reads TGTGCCAGCAGCCAAGATTCTTGGACAGGGTGGAATGAGCAGTTCTTC.

This clonotype has more than one count but fewer than ten. The chain couples TRBV12-3 or TRBV12-4 to TRBJ2-3; 8 nucleotides match TRBD2. V shed 8 bases and J 12 bases; nucleotides not matched to a gene: 13. This CDR3 contains 13 residues. As DNA, the CDR3 is TGTGCCAGCTCCCGGGGGGGAGCGAGGTCCCAGTATTTT. Translating it yields CASSRGGARSQYF.